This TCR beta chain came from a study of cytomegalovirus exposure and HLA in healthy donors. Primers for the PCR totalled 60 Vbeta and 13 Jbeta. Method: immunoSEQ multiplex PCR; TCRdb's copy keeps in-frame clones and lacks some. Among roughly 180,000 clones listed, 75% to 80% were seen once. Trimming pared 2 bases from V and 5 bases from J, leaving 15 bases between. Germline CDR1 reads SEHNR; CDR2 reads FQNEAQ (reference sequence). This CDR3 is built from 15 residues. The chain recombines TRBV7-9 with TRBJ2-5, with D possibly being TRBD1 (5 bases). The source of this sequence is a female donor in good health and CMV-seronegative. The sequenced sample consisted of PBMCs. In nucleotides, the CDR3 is TGTGCCAGCAGCTTATTCAGGGTTTTGGAGGAGACCCAGTACTTC. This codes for CASSLFRVLEETQYF.